This TCR beta chain was captured by sequencing in a study of blood T cells in healthy people across ages. For the second PCR, which ran for roughly 6 to 11 cycles, a sample-barcoded 5' primer and a J-beta primer mix were used. Every cDNA molecule bore a tag from a template-switch adaptor containing 12 random nucleotides. Using its own MiXCR run on the 5' RACE reads, TCRdb lists one record per CDR3 protein. The table records 630,000 or so distinct CDR3 sequences, about 28% of them present only once. There are 14 residues in the CDR3. From germline, CDR1 is SGHAT and CDR2 FQNNGV. The junction had 5 bases not matched to a gene; V was cut back by 5 bases and J by 4 bases.

This clonotype was sampled from a woman of 80 years or more in good health. The chain couples TRBV11-2 to TRBJ2-7, with TRBD1 matching over 10 bases. Sequencing input: blood. This chain's CDR3 is CASSREDRGYEQYF. As DNA, the CDR3 is TGTGCCAGCAGCCGAGAGGACAGGGGGTACGAGCAGTACTTC.